This TCR beta chain was found in a study of vaccination and CD4 T cells after COVID-19. Study overall: Overlapping peptides covering the spike proteins of SARS-CoV-2, HCoV-NL63, HCoV-OC43 and HCoV-229E were added to stimulate cells. General study points: Researchers report that 304 of 307 vaccine-specific clones in convalescent patients proved spike mono-reactive.

The treatment was: roughly 11-day PBMC culture with coronavirus spike peptide pools or control peptides (ViraFEST assay). Only a few counts were recorded for this clonotype. Antigen: not known. Sequenced with the Oncomine TCR Beta short-read assay was DNA taken from cultured CD4+ T cells. TCRdb redid the calling of the PCR reads with MiXCR, one entry per CDR3 protein. This table holds fewer than 15,000 distinct CDR3 sequences, roughly 45% found once. Trimming took 3 bases from V and 1 from J, leaving 10 bases between them. Germline V gives CDR1 MGHRA, CDR2 YSYEKL. CDR3 length equals 15 residues. The sequencing used CD4+ T cells from blood, cultured in vitro, collected after SARS-CoV-2 vaccination. The receptor was isolated from a human donor who had recovered from COVID-19. This sequence joins TRBV4-1 and TRBJ1-5, with unresolved D. CDR3 sequence (DNA): TGCGCCAGCAGCCAGGCGGAGCGGAGCAATCAGCCCCAGCATTTT. It encodes CASSQAERSNQPQHF.